These 25 T cell receptor beta chains were all obtained from the same sample, sequenced in a study of shared clonotypes between healthy human individuals (dated by TCRdb to about 2020). The protocol used for the library was the immunoSEQ multiplex PCR assay. Drawn from immuneACCESS, this table holds only the in-frame rearrangements with V and J called that TCRdb kept. Clones are partly lost; checked studies trace under half to an unresolved V gene and leave the rest unexplained. The sample records about 1.5 million clones, approximately 98% of which are singletons. The ten top clones hold about 0.4% of the sample. The sample taken for sequencing was naive CD4+ T cells sorted from blood. Per the publication, the cell subset or site label means: CD45RA+ positively selected. The receptor source for this set is a man younger than 40 in good health.

V gene TRBV7-6 combines with J gene TRBJ2-3, with 12 bases matching TRBD2. J gave up 2 bases and V 3 bases, and 3 bases lay outside the gene matches. The germline V gene has CDR1 SGHVS and CDR2 FNYEAQ. This CDR3 has 16 amino acids. CDR3 bases: TGTGCCAGCAGCTTGGGGACTAGCGGGTACACAGATACGCAGTATTTT. It encodes CASSLGTSGYTDTQYF.

The chain combines TRBV4-2 with TRBJ2-1, with D possibly being TRBD1 or TRBD2 (5 bases each). CDR3 length equals 17 residues. Trimming stripped 0 bases from V and 0 bases from J, with 12 bases between. Germline V CDR1 and CDR2: LGHNA, YNFKEQ. The DNA for the CDR3 is TGTGCCAGCAGCCAAGATACAGGAGGTAGCTCCTACAATGAGCAGTTCTTC. This gives the protein CASSQDTGGSSYNEQFF.

The chain carries TRBV29-1 and TRBJ2-7; D gene uncertain. With 4 bases removed from V and 3 bases from J, the gap between germline ends came to 13 bases. The germline CDR1 and CDR2 sequences are SQVTM and ANQGSEA. The CDR3 contains 13 residues. The CDR3 loop reads CSVGGRRNYEQYF. The CDR3 bases are TGCAGCGTTGGTGGCAGGAGAAACTACGAGCAGTACTTC.

The chain is built from TRBV18 and TRBJ2-1; TRBD2 agrees at 7 bases. J was trimmed by 6 bases and V by 2 bases; bases with no gene match: 13. The CDR3 totals 17 residues. The germline V gene encodes CDR1 KGHSH and CDR2 LQKENI. The CDR3 loop reads CASSPSSRLARGNEQFF. In DNA form, the CDR3 reads TGTGCCAGCTCACCAAGCTCCCGACTAGCAAGAGGCAATGAGCAGTTCTTC.

This clone was seen just once. This sequence joins TRBV6-1 and TRBJ2-7, with TRBD2 as a possible D gene (5 bases). Trimming removed 6 bases at V and 2 bases at J, with 8 bases between. The germline gives CDR1 MNHNS, CDR2 SASEGT. There are 12 residues in the CDR3. The chain's CDR3 is CASRAGTYEQYF. The DNA of the CDR3 is TGTGCCAGCAGGGCCGGGACCTACGAGCAGTACTTC.

This chain links TRBV25-1 with TRBJ1-5; 8 nucleotides align to TRBD1. V was pared by 6 bases and J by 4 bases, with 8 bases of the junction left unmatched. CDR3 length: 15 amino acids. CDR1 and CDR2 from the germline V gene are MGHDK and SYGVNS. The chain's CDR3 is CASRPQGAGNQPQHF. The DNA for the CDR3 is TGTGCCAGCAGACCCCAGGGGGCTGGGAATCAGCCCCAGCATTTT.

CDR3 loop: CASSWDWEGYGYTF. The CDR3 region has the DNA TGTGCCAGCAGCTGGGATTGGGAGGGATATGGCTACACCTTC. The V gene is TRBV7-2, the J gene TRBJ1-2; D is unclear. Trimming pared 4 bases from V and 5 bases from J, leaving 14 bases between. The CDR3 loop spans 14 amino acids. Germline CDR1 reads SGHTA; CDR2 reads FQGNSA.

This sequence joins TRBV5-4 and TRBJ1-1, with a tentative D call TRBD1 (6 bases). V was clipped by 4 bases and J by 4 bases, with 14 bases between them. The CDR3 is 14 residues long. Germline CDR1 reads SGHNT; CDR2 reads YYREEE (reference sequence). The CDR3 here is CASSMKDSPTEAFF. CDR3 bases: TGTGCCAGCAGCATGAAGGACAGCCCCACTGAAGCTTTCTTT.

This clone was observed a single time. This sequence joins TRBV25-1 and TRBJ1-2; the D is unclear. V was pared by 3 bases and J by 4 bases, with 12 bases between. The CDR3 totals 14 residues. Germline V gene lookup returns CDR1 MGHDK and CDR2 SYGVNS. CDR3 sequence reads: CASSDGPTFYGYTF. The CDR3 bases are TGTGCCAGCAGTGACGGGCCGACTTTCTATGGCTACACCTTC.

As concerns this clone: The same CDR3 arises from other DNA sequences in this sample as well. CDR3 region: CASSPSTYNEQFF. The CDR3 DNA reads TGTGCCAGCTCACCAAGTACCTACAATGAGCAGTTCTTC. This chain connects TRBV18 to TRBJ2-1, with no clear D. The CDR3 runs 13 residues. Trimming left V 2 bases short and J 2 bases short, with 4 bases between. Per the germline V gene, CDR1 is KGHSH and CDR2 is LQKENI.

J is TRBJ2-7 and V is TRBV7-2; the match to TRBD1 covers 11 bases. Germline assignment: CDR1 SGHTA and CDR2 FQGNSA. The J segment lost 7 bases and the V segment lost 4 bases, leaving 12 bases of the junction unmatched. The CDR3 covers 16 residues. The CDR3 is CASSYGLGQGAGEQYF. CDR3 coding DNA: TGTGCCAGCAGCTACGGGCTCGGACAGGGGGCGGGGGAGCAGTACTTC.

This rearrangement joins TRBV5-1 to TRBJ2-7; D is uncertain. The V end lost 3 bases, the J end lost 3 bases, and 7 bases lay between the germline ends. Looked up from germline, CDR1 is SGHRS and CDR2 is YFSETQ. The CDR3 sequence is 12 residues long. The CDR3 is CASSCPYYEQYF. DNA of the CDR3: TGCGCCAGCAGCTGCCCCTACTACGAGCAGTACTTC.

This chain joins TRBV5-4 and TRBJ2-2, with 7 bases matching TRBD1. This CDR3 spans 15 amino acids. Germline-derived CDR1 and CDR2 are SGHNT and YYREEE (reference sequence). J gave up 2 bases and V 4 bases, and 5 bases lay outside the gene matches. CDR3 in DNA: TGTGCCAGCAGCCTCCAGGGGGTAAACACCGGGGAGCTGTTTTTT. Amino acid sequence: CASSLQGVNTGELFF.

CDR3 in DNA: TGTGCCAGCAGGGTATCAACCAGGGGCAACTATGGCTACACCTTC. This translates into CASRVSTRGNYGYTF. The V gene is TRBV27, the J gene TRBJ1-2; maybe TRBD1 (6 bases). Trimming took 6 bases from V and 2 from J, leaving 16 bases between them. CDR1 MNHEY and CDR2 SMNVEV come from the germline V gene (reference sequence). The CDR3 runs to 15 residues.

The genes are TRBV5-1 and TRBJ2-3; TRBD2 might be the D (6 bases). The germline V and J ends were trimmed by 7 bases and 1 base, with 13 bases remaining between them. The CDR3 totals 14 residues. CDR1 and CDR2 (germline): SGHRS, YFSETQ. The CDR3 DNA sequence: TGCGCCAGCGGGGGAGGAGGGGGCACAGATACGCAGTATTTT. Encoded protein: CASGGGGGTDTQYF.

The chain combines TRBV11-2 with TRBJ2-5; 13 bases map to TRBD2. The CDR3 runs 16 residues. Trimming at V came to 0 bases and at J to 5 bases, leaving 3 bases not matched to a gene. From germline, CDR1 is SGHAT and CDR2 FQNNGV. CDR3 bases: TGTGCCAGCAGCTTAGAACTAGCGGGAGGGAAGGAGACCCAGTACTTC. Translated: CASSLELAGGKETQYF.

V and J are TRBV7-9 and TRBJ2-1; D is unclear. Trimming took 4 bases from V and 9 from J, leaving 13 bases between them. Germline CDR1 and CDR2: SEHNR and FQNEAQ (reference sequence). This CDR3 region has 13 residues. The DNA for the CDR3 is TGTGCCAGCAGCTCTAGACTCGTTCTTGAGCAGTTCTTC. Its protein is CASSSRLVLEQFF.

This clone was recorded only once. This chain connects TRBV7-2 to TRBJ1-4; D ambiguous. Per germline, CDR1 SGHTA and CDR2 FQGNSA. CDR3 length: 19 residues. V lost 2 bases and J 0 bases, leaving 19 bases between the germline ends. CDR3 residues: CASSLRVLQAIATNEKLFF. The CDR3 DNA reads TGTGCCAGCAGCTTAAGGGTTTTGCAGGCCATCGCAACTAATGAAAAACTGTTTTTT.

This rearrangement joins TRBV7-3 to TRBJ2-7, with 10 bases identical to TRBD2. The J segment lost 5 bases and the V segment lost 6 bases, leaving 7 bases of the junction unmatched. CDR1 and CDR2 (germline): SGHTA, FQGTGA. This CDR3 region has 14 residues. CDR3 coding DNA: TGTGCCAGCAGTCCCGGGACTAGCGTCGACGAGCAGTACTTC. Translation gives CASSPGTSVDEQYF. The full variable domain, in which reference TRBV7-3 and TRBJ2-7 provide the parts outside the CDR3, is GAGVSQTPSNKVTEKGKYVELRCDPISGHTALYWYRQSLGQGPEFLIYFQGTGAADDSGLPNDRFFAVRPEGSVSTLKIQRTERGDSAVYLCASSPGTSVDEQYFGPGTRLTVT.

The CDR3 spells CASSLGPGSGRGTQYF. Here the CDR3 DNA reads TGTGCCAGCAGCTTAGGGCCAGGGAGCGGGAGAGGTACGCAGTATTTT. The chain employs TRBV13 and TRBJ2-3; 8 bases align to TRBD2. Germline V CDR1 and CDR2: PRHDT, FYEKMQ (reference sequence). V lost 0 bases to trimming and J lost 8 bases; unmatched junction nucleotides: 10. The CDR3 has 16 residues.

The J gene is TRBJ1-2, the V gene TRBV7-9; weak D call: TRBD1 (5 bases). Germline CDR1 is SEHNR and CDR2 is FQNEAQ (reference sequence). This CDR3 is 15 amino acids long. V lost 4 bases and J 4 bases, leaving 16 bases between the germline ends. The CDR3 DNA is TGTGCCAGCAGCTCGGACAATCGAAGAGTCTATGGCTACACCTTC. Its protein is CASSSDNRRVYGYTF.

As concerns this clone: This may be a read error: a much more frequent sequence differs by one nucleotide. The same CDR3 also results from other DNA sequences found in this sample. This chain links TRBV5-1 with TRBJ2-5; D unresolved. Between the trimmed V and J ends, which lost 0 bases and 5 bases, there was a span of 2 bases. Germline values: CDR1 SGHRS, CDR2 YFSETQ. The CDR3 contains 11 residues. The CDR3 loop is CASSLDETQYF. The CDR3 coding sequence is TGCGCCAGCAGCTTGGACGAGACCCAGTACTTC.

The V call is TRBV1, the J call TRBJ1-3. TRBV1 is a pseudogene locus. The CDR3 length is 15 residues. The CDR3 DNA reads as TGCACCAGCAGCCAAGAAACTTACTCTGGAAACACCATATATTTT. Protein sequence: CTSSQETYSGNTIYF.

The chain links TRBV6-1 to TRBJ1-1; 11 bases are a match to TRBD1. The CDR3 sequence is 19 residues long. CDR1 and CDR2 from the germline V gene are MNHNS and SASEGT. The junction had 11 bases not matched to a gene; V was cut back by 2 bases and J by 0 bases. The CDR3 protein is CASSEPLSRDRGMNTEAFF. The CDR3 DNA follows: TGTGCCAGCAGTGAACCCCTAAGCCGGGACAGGGGGATGAACACTGAAGCTTTCTTT.

This clone was counted between two and nine times. The CDR3 loop is CASSEWTGQETQYF. Here the CDR3 DNA reads TGTGCCAGCAGTGAATGGACGGGGCAAGAGACCCAGTACTTC. The V and J genes are TRBV2 and TRBJ2-5; a weak D match, TRBD2 (5 bases). The CDR3 totals 14 residues. The germline CDR1 and CDR2 sequences are SNHLY and FYNNEI. The V and J ends lost 2 bases and 2 bases respectively, with 9 bases between them.